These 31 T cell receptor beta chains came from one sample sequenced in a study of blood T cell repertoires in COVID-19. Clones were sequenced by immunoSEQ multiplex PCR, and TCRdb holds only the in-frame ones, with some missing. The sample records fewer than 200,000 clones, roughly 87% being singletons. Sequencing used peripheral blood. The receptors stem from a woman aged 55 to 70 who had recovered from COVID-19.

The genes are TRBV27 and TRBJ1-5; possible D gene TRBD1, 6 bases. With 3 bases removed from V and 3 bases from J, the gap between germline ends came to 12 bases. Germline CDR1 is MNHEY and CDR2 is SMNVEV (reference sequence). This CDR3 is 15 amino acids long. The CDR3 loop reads CASSLGAGFNQPQHF. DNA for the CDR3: TGTGCCAGCAGTTTGGGGGCGGGCTTCAATCAGCCCCAGCATTTT.

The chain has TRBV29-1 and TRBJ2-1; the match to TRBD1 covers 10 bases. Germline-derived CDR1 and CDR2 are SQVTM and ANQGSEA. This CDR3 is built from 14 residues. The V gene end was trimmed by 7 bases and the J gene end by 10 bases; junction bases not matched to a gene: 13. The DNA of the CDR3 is TGCAGCGGCAAACTAGGGACAGGGGTAGAGGAGCAGTTCTTC. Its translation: CSGKLGTGVEEQFF.

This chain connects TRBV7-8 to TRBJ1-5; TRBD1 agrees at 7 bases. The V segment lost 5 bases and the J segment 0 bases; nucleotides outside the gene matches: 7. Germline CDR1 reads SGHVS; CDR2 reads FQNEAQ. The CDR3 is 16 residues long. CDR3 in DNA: TGTGCCAGCAGCACTGAGGGGGCCTATAGCAATCAGCCCCAGCATTTT. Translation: CASSTEGAYSNQPQHF.

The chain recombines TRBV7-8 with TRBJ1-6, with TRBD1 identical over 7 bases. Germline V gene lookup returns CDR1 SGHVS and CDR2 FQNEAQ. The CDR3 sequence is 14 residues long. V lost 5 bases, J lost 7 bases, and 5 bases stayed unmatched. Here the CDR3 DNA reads TGTGCCAGCAGCCGAGGGACAGCCAATTCACCCCTCCACTTT. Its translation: CASSRGTANSPLHF.

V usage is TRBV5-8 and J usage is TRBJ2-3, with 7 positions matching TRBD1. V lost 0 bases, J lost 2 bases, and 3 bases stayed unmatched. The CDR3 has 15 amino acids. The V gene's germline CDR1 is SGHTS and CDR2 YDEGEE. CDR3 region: CASSLGGQNTDTQYF. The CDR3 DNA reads TGTGCCAGCAGCTTGGGGGGACAGAACACAGATACGCAGTATTTT.

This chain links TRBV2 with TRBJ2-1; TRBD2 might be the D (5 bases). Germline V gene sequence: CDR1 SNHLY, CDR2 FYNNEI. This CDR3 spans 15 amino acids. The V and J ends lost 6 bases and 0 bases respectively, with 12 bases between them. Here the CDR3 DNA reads TGTGCCAGCAGGTCGGGGTTGAGCTCCTACAATGAGCAGTTCTTC. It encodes CASRSGLSSYNEQFF.

The CDR3, as DNA: TGTGCCCTTTCCGGCACCGGGACTAGCAACACCGGGGAGCTGTTTTTT. Protein: CALSGTGTSNTGELFF. The chain carries TRBV10-3 and TRBJ2-2, with TRBD2 matching over 9 bases. The CDR3 spans 16 residues. In germline, CDR1 is ENHRY, CDR2 SYGVKD. V lost 11 bases, J lost 2 bases, and 12 bases stayed unmatched.

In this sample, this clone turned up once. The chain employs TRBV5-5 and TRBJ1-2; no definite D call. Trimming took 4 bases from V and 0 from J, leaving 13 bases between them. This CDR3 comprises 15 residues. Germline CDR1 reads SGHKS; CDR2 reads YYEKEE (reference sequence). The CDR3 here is CASSQNGLSNYGYTF. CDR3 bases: TGTGCCAGCAGCCAGAACGGGTTGTCTAACTATGGCTACACCTTC.

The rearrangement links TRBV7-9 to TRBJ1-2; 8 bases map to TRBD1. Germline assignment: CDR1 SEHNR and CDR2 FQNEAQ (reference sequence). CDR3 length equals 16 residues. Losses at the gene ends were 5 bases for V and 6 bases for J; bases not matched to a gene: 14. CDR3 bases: TGTGCCAGCAGCCCACTCGGGACAGGTGACACCAATGGCTACACCTTC. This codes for CASSPLGTGDTNGYTF.

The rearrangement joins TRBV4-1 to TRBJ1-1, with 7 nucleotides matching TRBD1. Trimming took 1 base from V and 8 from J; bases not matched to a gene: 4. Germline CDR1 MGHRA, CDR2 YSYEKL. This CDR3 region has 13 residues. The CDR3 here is CASSQARDREAFF. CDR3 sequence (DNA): TGCGCCAGCAGCCAAGCGCGGGACAGAGAAGCTTTCTTT.

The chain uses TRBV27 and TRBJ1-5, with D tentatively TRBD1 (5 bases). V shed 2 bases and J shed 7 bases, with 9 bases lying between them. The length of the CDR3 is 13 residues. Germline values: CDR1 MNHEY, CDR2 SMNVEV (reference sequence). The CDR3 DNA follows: TGTGCCAGCAGTTTAGAGGGGAGGCAGCCCCAGCATTTT. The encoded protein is CASSLEGRQPQHF.

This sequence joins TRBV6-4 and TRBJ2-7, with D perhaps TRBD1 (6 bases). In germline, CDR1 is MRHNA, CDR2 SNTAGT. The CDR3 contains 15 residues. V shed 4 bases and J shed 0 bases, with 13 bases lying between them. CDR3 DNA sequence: TGTGCCAGCAGTGTCAACAGGGTAATCTCCTACGAGCAGTACTTC. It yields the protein CASSVNRVISYEQYF.

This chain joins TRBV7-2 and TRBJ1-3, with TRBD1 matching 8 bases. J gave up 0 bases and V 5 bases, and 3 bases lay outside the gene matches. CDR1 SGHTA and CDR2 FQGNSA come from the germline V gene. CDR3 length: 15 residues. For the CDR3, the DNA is TGTGCCAGCAGCAAACAGGGGGACTCTGGAAACACCATATATTTT. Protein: CASSKQGDSGNTIYF. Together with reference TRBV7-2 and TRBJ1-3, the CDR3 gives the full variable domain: GAGVSQSPSNKVTEKGKDVELRCDPISGHTALYWYRQSLGQGLEFLIYFQGNSAPDKSGLPSDRFSAERTGGSVSTLTIQRTQQEDSAVYLCASSKQGDSGNTIYFGEGSWLTVV.

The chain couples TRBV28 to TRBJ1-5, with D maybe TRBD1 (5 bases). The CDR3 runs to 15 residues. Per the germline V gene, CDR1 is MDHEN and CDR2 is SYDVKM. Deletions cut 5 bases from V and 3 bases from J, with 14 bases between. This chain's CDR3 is CASSTPVQANQPQHF. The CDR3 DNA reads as TGTGCCAGCAGTACCCCGGTACAGGCCAATCAGCCCCAGCATTTT. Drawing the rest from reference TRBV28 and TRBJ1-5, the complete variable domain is DVKVTQSSRYLVKRTGEKVFLECVQDMDHENMFWYRQDPGLGLRLIYFSYDVKMKEKGDIPEGYSVSREKKERFSLILESASTNQTSMYLCASSTPVQANQPQHFGDGTRLSIL.

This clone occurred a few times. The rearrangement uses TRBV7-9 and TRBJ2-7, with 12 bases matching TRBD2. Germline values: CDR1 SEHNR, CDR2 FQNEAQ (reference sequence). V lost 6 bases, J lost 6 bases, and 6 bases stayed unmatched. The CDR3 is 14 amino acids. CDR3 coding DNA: TGTGCCAGCAGGCCTAGCGGGGGGGACTCCGAGCAGTACTTC. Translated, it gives CASRPSGGDSEQYF.

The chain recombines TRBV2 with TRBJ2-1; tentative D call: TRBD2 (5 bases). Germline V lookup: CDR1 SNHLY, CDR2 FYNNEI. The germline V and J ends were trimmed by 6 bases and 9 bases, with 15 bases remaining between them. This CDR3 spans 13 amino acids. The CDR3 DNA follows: TGTGCCAGCAGCCCTTCCGGCCGGGGTGAGCAGTTCTTC. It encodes CASSPSGRGEQFF.

The CDR3 reads CASSPGYYSNQPQHF. Written as DNA, the CDR3 is TGTGCCAGCAGTCCAGGGTACTATAGCAATCAGCCCCAGCATTTT. This chain uses TRBV27 with TRBJ1-5, with a tentative D call TRBD1 (5 bases). With 5 bases removed from V and 0 bases from J, the gap between germline ends came to 11 bases. Germline V gene sequence: CDR1 MNHEY, CDR2 SMNVEV (reference sequence). There are 15 residues in the CDR3.

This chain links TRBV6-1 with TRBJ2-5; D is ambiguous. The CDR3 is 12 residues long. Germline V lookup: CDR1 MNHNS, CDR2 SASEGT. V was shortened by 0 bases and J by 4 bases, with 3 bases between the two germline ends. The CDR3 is CASSEARETQYF. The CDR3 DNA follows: TGTGCCAGCAGTGAAGCGAGAGAGACCCAGTACTTC.

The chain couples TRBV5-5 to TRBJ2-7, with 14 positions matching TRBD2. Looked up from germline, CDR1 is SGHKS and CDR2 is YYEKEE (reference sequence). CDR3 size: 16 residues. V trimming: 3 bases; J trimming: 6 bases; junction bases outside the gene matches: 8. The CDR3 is CASSSWTSGGYPEQYF. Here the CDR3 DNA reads TGTGCCAGCAGCTCATGGACTAGCGGGGGGTATCCCGAGCAGTACTTC.

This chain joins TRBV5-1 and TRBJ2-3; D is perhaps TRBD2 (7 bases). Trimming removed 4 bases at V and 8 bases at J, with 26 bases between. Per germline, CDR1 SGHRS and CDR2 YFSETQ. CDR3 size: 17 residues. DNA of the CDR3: TGCGCCAGCAGCCTCCCCCGTGGGGGGGCCCCTGAAGGTACGCAGTATTTT. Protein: CASSLPRGGAPEGTQYF. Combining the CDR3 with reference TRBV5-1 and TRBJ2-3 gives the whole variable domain KAGVTQTPRYLIKTRGQQVTLSCSPISGHRSVSWYQQTPGQGLQFLFEYFSETQRNKGNFPGRFSGRQFSNSRSEMNVSTLELGDSALYLCASSLPRGGAPEGTQYFGPGTRLTVL.

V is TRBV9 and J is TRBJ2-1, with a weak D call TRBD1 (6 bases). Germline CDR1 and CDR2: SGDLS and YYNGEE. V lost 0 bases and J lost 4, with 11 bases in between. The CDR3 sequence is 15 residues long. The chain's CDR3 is CASSVETGRYNEQFF. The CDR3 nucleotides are TGTGCCAGCAGCGTAGAGACAGGACGATACAATGAGCAGTTCTTC.

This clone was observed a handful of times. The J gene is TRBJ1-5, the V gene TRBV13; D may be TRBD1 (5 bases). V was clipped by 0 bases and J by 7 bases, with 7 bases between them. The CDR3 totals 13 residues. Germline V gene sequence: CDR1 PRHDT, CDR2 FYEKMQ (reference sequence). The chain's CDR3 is CASSLGTAQPQHF. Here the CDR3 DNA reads TGTGCCAGCAGCTTAGGGACAGCCCAGCCCCAGCATTTT. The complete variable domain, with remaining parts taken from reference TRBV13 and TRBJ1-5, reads AAGVIQSPRHLIKEKRETATLKCYPIPRHDTVYWYQQGPGQDPQFLISFYEKMQSDKGSIPDRFSAQQFSDYHSELNMSSLELGDSALYFCASSLGTAQPQHFGDGTRLSIL.

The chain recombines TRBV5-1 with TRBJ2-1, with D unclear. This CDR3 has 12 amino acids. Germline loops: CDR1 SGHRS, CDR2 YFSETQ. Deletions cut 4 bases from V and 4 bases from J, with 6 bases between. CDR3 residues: CASSRGYNEQFF. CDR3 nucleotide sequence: TGCGCCAGCAGCCGAGGATACAATGAGCAGTTCTTC.

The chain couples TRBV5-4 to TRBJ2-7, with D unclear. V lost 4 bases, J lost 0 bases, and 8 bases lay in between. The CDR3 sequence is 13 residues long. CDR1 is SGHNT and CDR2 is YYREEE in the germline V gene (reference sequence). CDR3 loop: CASSLSTSYEQYF. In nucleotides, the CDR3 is TGTGCCAGCAGCCTTAGTACCTCCTACGAGCAGTACTTC. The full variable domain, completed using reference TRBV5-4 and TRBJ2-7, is ETGVTQSPTHLIKTRGQQVTLRCSSQSGHNTVSWYQQALGQGPQFIFQYYREEENGRGNFPPRFSGLQFPNYSSELNVNALELDDSALYLCASSLSTSYEQYFGPGTRLTVT.

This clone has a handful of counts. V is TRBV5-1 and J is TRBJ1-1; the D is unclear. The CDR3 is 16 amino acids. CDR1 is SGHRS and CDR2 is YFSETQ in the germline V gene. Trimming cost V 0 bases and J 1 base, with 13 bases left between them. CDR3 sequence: CASSLASGGGNTEAFF. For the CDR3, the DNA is TGCGCCAGCAGCTTGGCGAGTGGTGGAGGGAACACTGAAGCTTTCTTT.

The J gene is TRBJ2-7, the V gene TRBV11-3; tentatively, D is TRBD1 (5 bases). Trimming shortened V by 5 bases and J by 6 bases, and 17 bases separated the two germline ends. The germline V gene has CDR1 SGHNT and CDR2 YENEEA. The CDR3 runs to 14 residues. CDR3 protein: CASSPGVGPVEQYF. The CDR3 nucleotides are TGTGCCAGCAGCCCTGGTGTGGGGCCGGTCGAGCAGTACTTC.

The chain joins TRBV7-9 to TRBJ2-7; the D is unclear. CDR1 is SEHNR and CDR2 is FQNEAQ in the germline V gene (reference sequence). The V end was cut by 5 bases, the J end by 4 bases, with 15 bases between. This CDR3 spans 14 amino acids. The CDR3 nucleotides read TGTGCCAGCAGCCCAGAGGTGGTAGGATACGAGCAGTACTTC. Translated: CASSPEVVGYEQYF.

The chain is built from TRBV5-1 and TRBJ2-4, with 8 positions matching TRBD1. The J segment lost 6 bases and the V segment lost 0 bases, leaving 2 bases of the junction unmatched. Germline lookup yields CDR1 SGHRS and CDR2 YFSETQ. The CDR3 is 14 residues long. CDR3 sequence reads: CASSLGTGRNIQYF. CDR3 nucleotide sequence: TGCGCCAGCAGCTTGGGGACAGGGCGAAACATTCAGTACTTC. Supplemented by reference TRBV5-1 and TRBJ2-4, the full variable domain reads KAGVTQTPRYLIKTRGQQVTLSCSPISGHRSVSWYQQTPGQGLQFLFEYFSETQRNKGNFPGRFSGRQFSNSRSEMNVSTLELGDSALYLCASSLGTGRNIQYFGAGTRLSVL.

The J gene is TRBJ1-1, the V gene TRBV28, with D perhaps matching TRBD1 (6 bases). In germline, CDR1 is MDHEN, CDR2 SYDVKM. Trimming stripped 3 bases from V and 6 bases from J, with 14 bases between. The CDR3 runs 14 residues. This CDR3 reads CASSLFGQSAEAFF. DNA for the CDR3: TGTGCCAGCAGTTTGTTTGGACAGAGCGCTGAAGCTTTCTTT.

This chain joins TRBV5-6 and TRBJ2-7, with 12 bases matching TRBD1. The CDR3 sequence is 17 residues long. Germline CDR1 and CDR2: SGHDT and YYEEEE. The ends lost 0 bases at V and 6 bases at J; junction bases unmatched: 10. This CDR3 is CASSLGGAGTGGREQYF. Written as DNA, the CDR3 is TGTGCCAGCAGCTTGGGAGGGGCCGGGACAGGGGGCCGCGAGCAGTACTTC.

The CDR3 loop reads CASSVDRAGEAFF. The CDR3 DNA reads as TGTGCCAGCAGCGTAGACAGGGCTGGTGAAGCTTTCTTT. The chain uses TRBV7-8 and TRBJ1-1; 7 positions match TRBD1. The J segment lost 7 bases and the V segment lost 5 bases, leaving 7 bases of the junction unmatched. The CDR3 runs to 13 residues. Germline V gene sequence: CDR1 SGHVS, CDR2 FQNEAQ.